This T cell receptor beta chain is drawn from a study of OX40 agonist ivuxolimab in advanced cancers. Across the whole study: Intravenous ivuxolimab was administered to patients every 2 weeks at 0.01 to 10 mg/kg. Participants could have had prior anti-PD-1, anti-PD-L1 or anti-CTLA-4 therapy, and about 40% had some.

The data were produced by immunoSEQ multiplex PCR, yet TCRdb's version contains in-frame clones alone and is incomplete. There are fewer than 20,000 clones in the sample; 75% to 80% occur only once, and around 15% lies in the top ten. The trim removed 0 bases at V and 3 bases at J, leaving 4 bases unmatched. The germline CDR1 and CDR2 sequences are LNHNV and YYDKDF (reference sequence). This CDR3 region has 15 residues. General observations from the study: Low levels of normalized T-cell clonal expansion also appeared in some nonresponders.

As concerns this clone: No antigen is known for it.

This receptor was obtained from an adult with an advanced solid tumor such as melanoma, head and neck, liver or kidney cancer. The V gene is TRBV15, the J gene TRBJ1-2; TRBD1 agrees at 7 bases. Source: CD4+ or CD8+ T cells sorted from blood, taken in a trial of the OX40 agonist ivuxolimab. The CDR3 coding sequence is TGTGCCACCAGCAGAGACCGACAGGGATACTATGGCTACACCTTC. Protein product: CATSRDRQGYYGYTF. Based on the CDR3 plus reference TRBV15 and TRBJ1-2, the full variable domain is DAMVIQNPRYQVTQFGKPVTLSCSQTLNHNVMYWYQQKSSQAPKLLFHYYDKDFNNEADTPDNFQSRRPNTSFCFLDIRSPGLGDTAMYLCATSRDRQGYYGYTFGSGTRLTVV.